This record looks at one TCR beta chain sequence and its context. One end of the junction is discordant with germline, which a read error may explain. Included as multiple sclerosis controls were treatment-naive patients who had stable or active relapsing-remitting disease. It was negative isolation that provided the CD8+ and CD4+ T cells, whereas TEMRA cells were enriched by FACS. The data were taken from a study of CD8 T cells in Susac syndrome. A quantity of about 0.5 to 1 ug RNA underwent reverse transcription using random hexamers. An immunoSEQ multiplex PCR generated amplified TCR beta CDR3 products spanning 54 Vbeta and 13 Jbeta. TCRdb used MiXCR to reprocess the immunoSEQ multiplex PCR reads, holding one entry per CDR3 protein. This table holds some 110,000 distinct CDR3 sequences, roughly 93% found once. This clonotype was sampled from a human donor with multiple sclerosis. Material for sequencing was CD4+ T cells from PBMCs.

In nucleotides, the CDR3 is TGTGCGGTAGGGGAACTCGAAGGTTTCTTT. Translated: CAVGELEGFF. The gene calls are TRBV11-2 and TRBJ1-1; D may be TRBD1 (5 bases). This CDR3 has 10 amino acids. The germline V gene has CDR1 SGHAT and CDR2 FQNNGV.